These 6 T cell receptor beta chains were all obtained from the same sample, sequenced in a study of shared clonotypes between healthy human individuals. Produced via immunoSEQ multiplex PCR; TCRdb's table is partial and in-frame only. The sample holds more than 2,000,000 clones, approximately 92% seen once. The specimen was naive CD4+ T cells sorted from blood. Subset indicated: CD45RA+ positively selected. These receptors all come from a man aged 18 to 30 in good health.

The chain recombines TRBV10-3 with TRBJ2-7, with D maybe TRBD2 (6 bases). This CDR3 region has 15 residues. The germline V and J ends were trimmed by 4 bases and 0 bases, with 13 bases remaining between them. Germline V gene data show CDR1 as ENHRY and CDR2 as SYGVKD. This CDR3 reads CAISGGWRDSYEQYF. In DNA form, the CDR3 reads TGTGCCATCAGTGGGGGGTGGCGGGACTCCTACGAGCAGTACTTC.

V and J are TRBV7-9 and TRBJ2-5; D perhaps matches TRBD2 (6 bases). The CDR3 spans 13 residues. The V gene lost 5 bases and the J gene lost 0 bases, with 7 bases spanning the gap. Germline CDR1 is SEHNR and CDR2 is FQNEAQ (reference sequence). The CDR3 nucleotides read TGTGCCAGCAGCCGGGACTACCAAGAGACCCAGTACTTC. Its protein is CASSRDYQETQYF.

The chain recombines TRBV5-1 with TRBJ1-2, with D hard to call. V was pared by 3 bases and J by 5 bases, with 11 bases between. Germline CDR1 SGHRS, CDR2 YFSETQ. The CDR3 is made up of 13 amino acids. CDR3 region: CASSYGDGYGYTF. Written as DNA, the CDR3 is TGCGCCAGCAGCTACGGGGATGGTTATGGCTACACCTTC.

This clone was observed a handful of times. The rearrangement links TRBV27 to TRBJ1-2, with 9 bases aligning to TRBD1. Germline CDR1 is MNHEY and CDR2 is SMNVEV (reference sequence). V lost 7 bases to trimming and J lost 2 bases; unmatched junction nucleotides: 8. The CDR3 is 15 residues long. CDR3 DNA sequence: TGTGCCAGCACGTCACCGGGACAGGGAAACTATGGCTACACCTTC. Translating it yields CASTSPGQGNYGYTF.

V usage is TRBV6-1 and J usage is TRBJ1-6; TRBD1 matches 7 bases. The germline V gene encodes CDR1 MNHNS and CDR2 SASEGT. The CDR3 runs 18 residues. V was pared by 2 bases and J by 0 bases, with 7 bases of the junction left unmatched. The CDR3 DNA follows: TGTGCCAGCAGTGAATCTCGCAGGGGGAGCTCCTATAATTCACCCCTCCACTTT. Its translation: CASSESRRGSSYNSPLHF.

About this clone itself: Other nucleotide sequences in the sample specify the same CDR3. V is TRBV7-2 and J is TRBJ2-7; tentatively, D is TRBD1 (6 bases). In germline, CDR1 is SGHTA, CDR2 FQGNSA. The CDR3 has 14 residues. Trimming removed 5 bases at V and 0 bases at J, with 11 bases between. The CDR3 DNA follows: TGTGCCAGCAGCCTCGACAGGTACTCCTACGAGCAGTACTTC. Amino acid sequence: CASSLDRYSYEQYF.